The clone carrying this T cell receptor (beta chain) was seen only once. What it binds is unknown. The CDR3 has 13 amino acids. Trimming left V 4 bases short and J 1 base short, with 8 bases between. Germline-derived CDR1 and CDR2 are SGHNT and YYREEE (reference sequence). This sample was taken from a study of cytomegalovirus exposure and HLA in healthy donors. Use of 60 Vbeta and 13 Jbeta primers characterized the PCR. Sequenced by immunoSEQ multiplex PCR; TCRdb stores in-frame clones only, minus some. The sample shows over 60,000 clones, approximately 80% of them seen only once. Study-wide results and caveats: Some V segments could not be told apart, so they were left out, TRBV6-2 and TRBV6-3 among them. Across donors, sequencing depth was assumed by presence/absence analyses to be roughly uniform.

The chain employs TRBV5-4 and TRBJ2-5; the D gene is possibly TRBD2 (5 bases). Sequencing input: PBMCs. The clonotype originates from a man younger than 35 in good health and CMV-seronegative. In nucleotides, the CDR3 is TGTGCCAGCAGCGGAGGAGCCCAAGAGACCCAGTACTTC. The encoded protein is CASSGGAQETQYF.